This TCR beta chain was profiled in a study of OX40 agonist ivuxolimab in advanced cancers. Study-level information: Ivuxolimab is a fully human IgG2 antibody that activates OX40 (CD134).

TCRdb keeps only in-frame clones here, not all; method: immunoSEQ multiplex PCR. The repertoire holds over 50,000 clones, with about 92% as singletons. Looked up from germline, CDR1 is SGHVS and CDR2 is FNYEAQ. The CDR3 is 14 amino acids. Between the trimmed V and J ends, which lost 0 bases and 4 bases, there was a span of 8 bases. General study points: There were, on average, more expanded clones in CD8+ T cells than in CD4+. Antigens targeted by the expanded peripheral T cells were not determined.

In this sample, this clone turned up once. Its antigen is not identified. The sequence was obtained from an adult with an advanced solid tumor such as melanoma, head and neck, liver or kidney cancer. The chain couples TRBV7-6 to TRBJ2-3; TRBD2 is a possible D gene (6 bases). Sequencing was performed on CD4+ or CD8+ T cells sorted from blood, taken in a trial of the OX40 agonist ivuxolimab. The DNA of the CDR3 is TGTGCCAGCAGCTTAGCGGGGGGTGCAGATACGCAGTATTTT. This codes for CASSLAGGADTQYF.